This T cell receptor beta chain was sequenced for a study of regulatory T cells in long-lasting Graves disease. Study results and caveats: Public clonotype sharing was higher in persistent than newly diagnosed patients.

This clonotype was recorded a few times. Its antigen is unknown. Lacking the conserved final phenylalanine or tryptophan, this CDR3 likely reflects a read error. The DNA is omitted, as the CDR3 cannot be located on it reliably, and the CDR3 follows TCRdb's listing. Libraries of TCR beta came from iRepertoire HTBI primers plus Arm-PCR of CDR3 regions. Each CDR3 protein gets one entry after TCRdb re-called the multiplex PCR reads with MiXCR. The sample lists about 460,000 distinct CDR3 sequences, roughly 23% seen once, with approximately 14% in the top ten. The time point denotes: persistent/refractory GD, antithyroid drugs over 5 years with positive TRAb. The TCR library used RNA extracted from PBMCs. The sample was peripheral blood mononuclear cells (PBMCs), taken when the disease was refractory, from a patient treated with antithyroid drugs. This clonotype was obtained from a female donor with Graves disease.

CDR3 residues: CASSVAQD. V usage is TRBV9 and J usage is TRBJ2-4. The CDR3 has 8 residues if both end residues are counted. In germline, CDR1 is SGDLS, CDR2 YYNGEE.